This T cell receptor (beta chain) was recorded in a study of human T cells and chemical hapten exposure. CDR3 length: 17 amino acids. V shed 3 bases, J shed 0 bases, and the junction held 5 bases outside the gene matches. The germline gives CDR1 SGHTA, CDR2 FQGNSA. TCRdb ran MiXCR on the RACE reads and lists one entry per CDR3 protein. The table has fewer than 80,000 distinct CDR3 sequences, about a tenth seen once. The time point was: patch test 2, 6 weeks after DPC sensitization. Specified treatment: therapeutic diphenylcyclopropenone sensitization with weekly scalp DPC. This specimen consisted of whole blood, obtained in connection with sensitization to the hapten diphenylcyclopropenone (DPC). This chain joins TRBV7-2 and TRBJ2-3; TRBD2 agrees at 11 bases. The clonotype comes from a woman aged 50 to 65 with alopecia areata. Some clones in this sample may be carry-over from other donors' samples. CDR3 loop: CASSFRRTSGSTDTQYF. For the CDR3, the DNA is TGTGCCAGCAGCTTTAGGAGGACTAGCGGGAGCACAGATACGCAGTATTTT.